This is a list of T cell receptor beta chains from one sample in a study of PD-L1 blockade in urothelial cancer. Here immunoSEQ multiplex PCR was the method, and the copy in TCRdb shows in-frame clones only, minus some. The table lists roughly 100,000 clones, over 80% of them singletons, with approximately 8.4% in the top ten. The source material was PBMCs, sampled around atezolizumab (anti-PD-L1) treatment. These receptor sequences come from a man aged 65-85 years with urothelial cancer. Each CDR3 is given with its conserved first and last residue. A D gene is named only where the DNA matches it firmly. Rows give clone size only sometimes, using once, few, many, or a class for an expanded clone.

TGTGCCAGTCGGGGACTAGCGGGAGATACCGAGCTGTTTTTT | CASRGLAGDTELFF | TRBJ2-2 | TRBV19 | TRBD2 | NA
TGCGCCAGCAGCTTGGCCGGTAGCAGGGAAGGTGAAAAACTGTTTTTT | CASSLAGSREGEKLFF | TRBJ1-4 | TRBV5-1 | NA | few
TGTGCCAGCAGTAACGGGGGGGATCAGCCCCAGCATTTT | CASSNGGDQPQHF | TRBJ1-5 | TRBV6-6 | NA | few
TGTGCCAGCAGCCCCAGGACAGATTTGTACGAGCAGTACTTC | CASSPRTDLYEQYF | TRBJ2-7 | TRBV7-9 | NA | few
TGTGCCAGCAGTTACTCGAGATGGGGGGGCATAGATACGCAGTATTTT | CASSYSRWGGIDTQYF | TRBJ2-3 | TRBV6-5 | NA | few
TGCGCCAGCAGCCCGTCGGGCGGGAGGTCCCCTGGGGGGCAGTACTTC | CASSPSGGRSPGGQYF | TRBJ2-5 | TRBV5-1 | TRBD2 | NA
TGTGCCAGCAGCCACAGGGACCGCACAGATACGCAGTATTTT | CASSHRDRTDTQYF | TRBJ2-3 | TRBV7-8 | NA | NA
TGTGCCAGTACGATAGCGGGACGACAAGAGACCCAGTACTTC | CASTIAGRQETQYF | TRBJ2-5 | TRBV19 | TRBD2 | few
TGTGCCAGTAGTTCCTACGGTTCCTACAATGAGCAGTTCTTC | CASSSYGSYNEQFF | TRBJ2-1 | TRBV19 | NA | NA
TGTGCCATCGCCGCCGGGACAGGAGAGACCCAGTACTTC | CAIAAGTGETQYF | TRBJ2-5 | TRBV2 | TRBD1 | NA
TGTGCCAGCAGCTTAGCGTGGGCCCGGGAGCTGTTTTTT | CASSLAWARELFF | TRBJ2-2 | TRBV7-2 | NA | NA
TGTGCCAGCAGTGATAAGGGGGAAAACACTGAAGCTTTCTTT | CASSDKGENTEAFF | TRBJ1-1 | TRBV25-1 | NA | NA
TGTGCCAGCAGCAACCAACAGAGCACAGATACGCAGTATTTT | CASSNQQSTDTQYF | TRBJ2-3 | TRBV11-3 | NA | NA
TGTGCCAGCAGTGGGGTGCAGGCGAACGGCGCAGATACGCAGTATTTT | CASSGVQANGADTQYF | TRBJ2-3 | TRBV25-1 | NA | NA
TGTGCCAGCAGCCCGAGCCCCGATGCTCCAGGGGAGCTGTTTTTT | CASSPSPDAPGELFF | TRBJ2-2 | TRBV7-3 | NA | NA
TGTGCCAGCAGTGAACGCCAGGGAAGCACAGATACGCAGTATTTT | CASSERQGSTDTQYF | TRBJ2-3 | TRBV25-1 | NA | NA
TGTGCCAGCAGACTCCGGGACACCTCCTACGAGCAGTACTTC | CASRLRDTSYEQYF | TRBJ2-7 | TRBV27 | NA | few
TGTGCCAGCAATGTGGGCAGTCGGAACACTGAAGCTTTCTTT | CASNVGSRNTEAFF | TRBJ1-1 | TRBV6-5 | NA | NA
TGTGCCAGCAGCTCAGGGACTACGAACACCGGGGAGCTGTTTTTT | CASSSGTTNTGELFF | TRBJ2-2 | TRBV11-3 | TRBD2 | once
TGTGCCTGGAGTCGACTAGCGGCCCGCGGCCAGCAGTTCTTC | CAWSRLAARGQQFF | TRBJ2-1 | TRBV30 | TRBD2 | NA
TGTGCCAGCAGCCCGATGGCTGTTACTGGGGCCAACGTCCTGACTTTC | CASSPMAVTGANVLTF | TRBJ2-6 | TRBV5-4 | NA | NA
TGTGCCAGCAGTTACGAGGGCCTGAACACTGAAGCTTTCTTT | CASSYEGLNTEAFF | TRBJ1-1 | TRBV6-5 | NA | NA
TGTGCCAGCAGCTTGGATCGGGGAGTAGGTTCACCCCTCCACTTT | CASSLDRGVGSPLHF | TRBJ1-6 | TRBV5-4 | NA | few
TGTGCCAGCAGCAAGACAGGGGGCGAAGATACGCAGTATTTT | CASSKTGGEDTQYF | TRBJ2-3 | TRBV7-9 | TRBD1 | NA
TGTGCCAGCAGCTTCGGCGGGAACTACAATGAGCAGTTCTTC | CASSFGGNYNEQFF | TRBJ2-1 | TRBV7-3 | NA | NA
TGTGCCAGCTCCCACGAAAGGACAGATACGGAAAAACTGTTTTTT | CASSHERTDTEKLFF | TRBJ1-4 | TRBV18 | NA | NA
TGTGCCAGCAACCCAGGGGGCAGTCTTATGGGCTACACCTTC | CASNPGGSLMGYTF | TRBJ1-2 | TRBV9 | TRBD1 | NA
TGTGCCAGCGGAACTAGCGGGGGGCAAGAGACCCAGTACTTC | CASGTSGGQETQYF | TRBJ2-5 | TRBV15 | TRBD2 | NA
TGTGCCAGCAGCGGAACGGGACAAAGTGAGCAGTTCTTC | CASSGTGQSEQFF | TRBJ2-1 | TRBV7-8 | NA | NA
TGTGCCATCAGTGGACCCGGGACACTTGAGTCTGAGCAGTTCTTC | CAISGPGTLESEQFF | TRBJ2-1 | TRBV10-3 | NA | NA
TGTGCCAGCACCTTACTCGGGACACCGGGCCGGGAGACCCAGTACTTC | CASTLLGTPGRETQYF | TRBJ2-5 | TRBV6-6 | NA | NA
TGTGCCAGCAGTCAGGACTCCATCAACACAGATACGCAGTATTTT | CASSQDSINTDTQYF | TRBJ2-3 | TRBV11-3 | NA | NA
TGTGCCAGCAGCGTAGGGCCCAAAACAGGGTTTGGGCGGGTTGGGAGCACTGAAGCTTTCTTT | CASSVGPKTGFGRVGSTEAFF | TRBJ1-1 | TRBV9 | NA | once
TGTGCCAGCAGCCCTGGACAGGGTCCAACGGGGGGCTACACCTTC | CASSPGQGPTGGYTF | TRBJ1-2 | TRBV7-3 | TRBD1 | NA
TGTGCCAGCAGCGTAGACGGGGATGGAGAGACCCAGTACTTC | CASSVDGDGETQYF | TRBJ2-5 | TRBV6-1 | NA | once
TGTGCCAGTAGTATCACCGGGAGTTACAATGAGCAGTTCTTC | CASSITGSYNEQFF | TRBJ2-1 | TRBV19 | NA | once
TGTGCCAGCAGGACGACACCGAACACTGAAGCTTTCTTT | CASRTTPNTEAFF | TRBJ1-1 | TRBV6-4 | NA | NA
TGTGCTAGTGGTTCGGACAGGGGCGCCGTAAACTATGGCTACACCTTC | CASGSDRGAVNYGYTF | TRBJ1-2 | TRBV12-5 | TRBD1 | NA
TGTGCCAGCAGCTTGGGCGGGATTCCACCAGATACGCAGTATTTT | CASSLGGIPPDTQYF | TRBJ2-3 | TRBV5-8 | NA | NA
TGTGCCAGCAGCCCGCCGCTAAGAACTAGCGGGAGGGCCGGTTATGAGCAGTTCTTC | CASSPPLRTSGRAGYEQFF | TRBJ2-1 | TRBV5-8 | TRBD2 | NA
TGTGCCAGCAGCGGCGGGTCCCTCCGGGGCACTGAAGCTTTCTTT | CASSGGSLRGTEAFF | TRBJ1-1 | TRBV5-4 | NA | NA
TGCGCCAGCAGCCAAGAAGGGACTAGCGGCTACAAGCAGTACTTC | CASSQEGTSGYKQYF | TRBJ2-7 | TRBV4-3 | TRBD2 | NA
TGTGCCAGCAGCCGCCTAGTCGGTGAGCAGTTCTTC | CASSRLVGEQFF | TRBJ2-1 | TRBV9 | NA | once
TGTGCCTGGAGTATCGATGGCGGGGCCTACAATGAGCAGTTCTTC | CAWSIDGGAYNEQFF | TRBJ2-1 | TRBV30 | NA | NA
TGTGCCAGCAGCTCCGGGACAGTCACTTATGCTTTCTTT | CASSSGTVTYAFF | TRBJ1-1 | TRBV14 | TRBD1 | NA
TGTGCCAGCAGTGGATGGACAGGGCCCGAGCAGTACTTC | CASSGWTGPEQYF | TRBJ2-7 | TRBV6-1 | TRBD1 | once
TGTGCCAGCAACGGACAGTCTAATGAAAAACTGTTTTTT | CASNGQSNEKLFF | TRBJ1-4 | TRBV7-3 | NA | few
TGTGCCAGCTCACCACAAAACCCTAGCGGAACGAACACCGGGGAGCTGTTTTTT | CASSPQNPSGTNTGELFF | TRBJ2-2 | TRBV18 | TRBD2 | NA
TGTGCCAGCAGTGAAGAGCTGGGCTTGAGTGAAAAACTGTTTTTT | CASSEELGLSEKLFF | TRBJ1-4 | TRBV6-1 | NA | NA
TGTGCCAGCAGCGTGACAATTGAGCAGTTCTTC | CASSVTIEQFF | TRBJ2-1 | TRBV11-2 | NA | NA
TGCGCCAGCAGCTTGATCAGCGGACCTAACACCGGGGAGCTGTTTTTT | CASSLISGPNTGELFF | TRBJ2-2 | TRBV5-1 | NA | NA
TGTGCCAGCAGCTTAGCCAGCGGGGGCCACAATGAGCAGTTCTTC | CASSLASGGHNEQFF | TRBJ2-1 | TRBV7-7 | TRBD2 | NA
TGTGCCAGTAGTCCTGGGCAGGGGGAATATGGCTACACCTTC | CASSPGQGEYGYTF | TRBJ1-2 | TRBV19 | TRBD1 | few
TGTGCCAGTCGACAGGGACGGCCGGCCCAGTACTTC | CASRQGRPAQYF | TRBJ2-5 | TRBV2 | TRBD1 | few
TGTGCCAGCAGTGACCGTCCGGGGGATGAGAACACTGAAGCTTTCTTT | CASSDRPGDENTEAFF | TRBJ1-1 | TRBV2 | NA | few
TGTGCCAGCTCACCGACAGGGGGCGCAGATAACTATGGCTACACCTTC | CASSPTGGADNYGYTF | TRBJ1-2 | TRBV18 | TRBD1 | NA